One T cell receptor beta chain is described in this entry. A much bigger clone sits one base away, suggesting this may be a read error. This specimen belongs to a study of blood T cells in healthy people across ages. Primers used in a second PCR of roughly 7 to 11 cycles were a sample-barcoded 5' primer and a J-beta primer mix. TCRdb re-called the 5' RACE reads with MiXCR, one entry per CDR3 protein. The sample has 650,000 to 1,000,000 distinct CDR3 sequences; around 34% are singletons. There are 13 residues in the CDR3. Germline assignment: CDR1 DFQATT and CDR2 SNEGSKA (reference sequence). Trimming took 0 bases from V and 7 from J, leaving 10 bases between them.

The chain uses TRBV20-1 and TRBJ2-1; D gene uncertain. The sample was blood. The TCR was taken from a man aged 18 to 29 in good health. The CDR3 DNA sequence: TGCAGTGCTAGAGATACAGCCACGAATGAGCAGTTCTTC. Translated, it gives CSARDTATNEQFF.